This passage covers 9 T cell receptor beta chains from one sample sequenced in a study of Tregs in tolerant kidney transplant recipients. Some clones are missing from TCRdb's copy, which holds only in-frame ones; the method was immunoSEQ multiplex PCR. Of 40,000 to 50,000 clones detected, 75% to 95% appear once; the ten largest clones hold about 0.7%. Sequences were obtained from Tregs from blood. The receptors shown here come from a human donor in good health.

The rearrangement uses TRBV12-5 and TRBJ2-2, with unresolved D. Per the germline V gene, CDR1 is LGHNT and CDR2 is FRNRAP. V lost 7 bases and J lost 15, with 18 bases in between. The CDR3 contains 12 residues. The CDR3 here is CASALGWGTVFF. The CDR3 coding sequence is TGTGCTAGTGCCCTGGGGTGGGGAACGGTGTTTTTT.

The genes are TRBV7-9 and TRBJ1-2, with a possible D match to TRBD1 (5 bases). The CDR3 spans 13 residues. Trimming removed 1 base at V and 8 bases at J, with 11 bases between. Germline V gene sequence: CDR1 SEHNR, CDR2 FQNEAQ (reference sequence). CDR3 in amino acids: CASSLEGAVGYTF. Written as DNA, the CDR3 is TGTGCCAGCAGCTTAGAAGGGGCGGTGGGCTACACCTTC.

This rearrangement joins TRBV6-5 to TRBJ2-7; TRBD1 agrees at 7 bases. Per the germline V gene, CDR1 is MNHEY and CDR2 is SVGAGI. V lost 5 bases and J lost 7; bases outside the gene matches: 8. CDR3 length: 13 residues. The CDR3 loop reads CASSRTGAGEQYF. The DNA for the CDR3 is TGTGCCAGCAGTCGGACAGGCGCGGGTGAGCAGTACTTC.

The rearrangement links TRBV18 to TRBJ2-2; unclear D gene. Germline V gene lookup returns CDR1 KGHSH and CDR2 LQKENI. The V end was cut by 3 bases, the J end by 6 bases, with 8 bases between. The CDR3 contains 13 residues. The CDR3 DNA is TGTGCCAGCTCACCTGGGATTGCCGGGGAGCTGTTTTTT. This encodes CASSPGIAGELFF.

Comment on this clone: One end of the junction does not line up with germline, which may come from a read error. The chain couples TRBV6-1 to TRBJ2-5; either TRBD1 or TRBD2 may supply D (6 bases each). Germline CDR1 reads MNHNS; CDR2 reads SASEGT. The length of the CDR3 is 12 residues. CDR3 sequence reads: CASKPMVGGQHF. CDR3 DNA sequence: TGTGCCAGCAAACCGATGGTGGGGGGCCAACACTTC.

V and J are TRBV18 and TRBJ1-2, with 7 positions matching TRBD1. CDR3 size: 15 residues. CDR1 is KGHSH, CDR2 LQKENI, per germline. V was pared by 3 bases and J by 4 bases, with 8 bases of the junction left unmatched. CDR3 loop: CASSPGQSGIYGYTF. The CDR3 DNA sequence: TGTGCCAGCTCACCGGGACAGTCCGGAATCTATGGCTACACCTTC.

The CDR3 nucleotides are TGTGCCAGCAGCTTAAGAGAGGGCCTTCAGTACTTC. It codes for CASSLREGLQYF. The chain has TRBV7-9 and TRBJ2-7, with D perhaps matching TRBD2 (5 bases). Trimming left V 2 bases short and J 10 bases short, with 12 bases between. Germline V lookup: CDR1 SEHNR, CDR2 FQNEAQ (reference sequence). There are 12 residues in the CDR3.

The chain carries TRBV11-2 and TRBJ1-1; 7 bases line up with TRBD1. After removal of 1 base from V and 5 bases from J, the junction contained 7 bases not matched to a gene. Per the germline V gene, CDR1 is SGHAT and CDR2 is FQNNGV. The CDR3 is 15 residues long. The chain's CDR3 is CASSLGGGWWTEAFF. The CDR3 nucleotides read TGTGCCAGCAGCTTAGGAGGGGGCTGGTGGACTGAAGCTTTCTTT.

The rearrangement joins TRBV7-9 to TRBJ1-2, with a tentative D call TRBD1 (6 bases). CDR1 SEHNR and CDR2 FQNEAQ come from the germline V gene (reference sequence). The CDR3 is 15 residues long. Trimming shortened V by 1 base and J by 0 bases, and 9 bases separated the two germline ends. CDR3 DNA: TGTGCCAGCAGCTTAGTTGGGGGCCCTAACTATGGCTACACCTTC. It codes for CASSLVGGPNYGYTF.